This T cell receptor beta chain was captured in a study of a mutant IDH1 vaccine in newly diagnosed glioma. Study context: The therapy given earlier, which was standard therapy, consisted of radiotherapy, temozolomide, or both, and most of the patients received both.

Some clones are missing from TCRdb's copy, which holds only in-frame ones; the method was immunoSEQ multiplex PCR. The sample includes about 36,000 clones, roughly 81% of them seen just once. Time point: week 5, during vaccination. With topical imiquimod, each dose of the vaccine consisted of 300 ug of mutant IDH1 20-mer peptide. Newly diagnosed WHO grade 3 or 4 IDH1-mutant, ATRX-lost astrocytomas were identified in the donors. Turning to this clone: Its antigen is not known.

Germline assignment: CDR1 DFQATT and CDR2 SNEGSKA (reference sequence). This CDR3 region has 11 residues. Trimming left V 0 bases short and J 7 bases short, with 6 bases between. General observations from the study: Vaccine-induced immune responses were detected in around 92% of patients. Variations in leading peripheral T cell clonotypes appeared to have no connection with pseudoprogression.

The sequencing here drew on PBMCs, taken from a glioma patient whose treatment included an IDH1 peptide vaccine. This chain connects TRBV20-1 to TRBJ2-5; no definite D call. The origin of this receptor is a man aged 50-59 years with glioma. CDR3 sequence: CSARDRGTQYF. DNA of the CDR3: TGCAGTGCTAGAGATCGAGGGACCCAGTACTTC.